This passage covers 17 T cell receptor beta chains from one sample sequenced in a study of cytomegalovirus exposure and HLA in healthy donors. Both 60 Vbeta primers and 13 Jbeta primers went into the PCR. Repertoires were generated with immunoSEQ multiplex PCR, while TCRdb's copy carries only in-frame clones and drops some. The profile shows 95,000 to 150,000 clones, roughly 70% of them singletons. The sample comprised PBMCs. The receptors come from a woman in her thirties or forties in good health and CMV-seropositive.

The J gene is TRBJ2-2, the V gene TRBV7-3; weak D call: TRBD1 (5 bases). Germline CDR1 is SGHTA and CDR2 is FQGTGA. This CDR3 has 15 amino acids. V lost 1 base and J lost 4, with 10 bases in between. CDR3 in DNA: TGTGCCAGCAGCTTAAGCAGGGCCGCCACCGGGGAGCTGTTTTTT. Translating gives CASSLSRAATGELFF.

The CDR3 DNA follows: TGTGCCAGCAGTTCCCCGGGACTAGCGGGAGGGGGCACAGATACGCAGTATTTT. Amino acids: CASSSPGLAGGGTDTQYF. The rearrangement joins TRBV28 to TRBJ2-3; TRBD2 agrees at 16 bases. This CDR3 spans 18 amino acids. CDR1 is MDHEN, CDR2 SYDVKM, per germline. With 4 bases clipped from V and 1 base from J, the junction kept 5 bases outside the gene matches.

This chain joins TRBV19 and TRBJ1-4; unclear D gene. Trimming pared 5 bases from V and 5 bases from J, leaving 15 bases between. The CDR3 consists of 15 residues. Germline V gene data show CDR1 as LNHDA and CDR2 as SQIVND (reference sequence). This CDR3 reads CASSLDPGRNEKLFF. The CDR3 DNA sequence: TGTGCCAGTAGTTTGGACCCCGGGAGAAATGAAAAACTGTTTTTT. The full variable domain, with the rest looked up from reference TRBV19 and TRBJ1-4, is DGGITQSPKYLFRKEGQNVTLSCEQNLNHDAMYWYRQDPGQGLRLIYYSQIVNDFQKGDIAEGYSVSREKKESFPLTVTSAQKNPTAFYLCASSLDPGRNEKLFFGSGTQLSVL.

This chain links TRBV5-1 with TRBJ2-6; D gene ambiguous. The length of the CDR3 is 15 residues. The ends were cut back, 4 bases at V and 0 bases at J, with 8 bases in the middle. Germline V gene lookup returns CDR1 SGHRS and CDR2 YFSETQ. CDR3 loop: CASSPDTSGANVLTF. The CDR3 region has the DNA TGCGCCAGCAGCCCCGACACCTCTGGGGCCAACGTCCTGACTTTC.

The chain carries TRBV4-1 and TRBJ2-3, with 11 bases matching TRBD2. CDR1 is MGHRA and CDR2 is YSYEKL in the germline V gene. The junction had 7 bases not matched to a gene; V was cut back by 0 bases and J by 5 bases. The CDR3 is 17 residues long. The CDR3 is CASSQEGLAGGLDTQYF. In DNA, the CDR3 is TGCGCCAGCAGCCAAGAAGGTCTAGCGGGGGGCCTAGATACGCAGTATTTT.

The chain employs TRBV28 and TRBJ1-5, with D unresolved. Germline loops: CDR1 MDHEN, CDR2 SYDVKM. There are 15 residues in the CDR3. Trimming cost V 2 bases and J 6 bases, with 14 bases left between them. The CDR3 region has the DNA TGTGCCAGCAGTTTAGCCCCTTTACAGAGTCAGCCCCAGCATTTT. It translates to CASSLAPLQSQPQHF.

This clone was detected only a few times. The V call is TRBV25-1, the J call TRBJ1-1; tentatively, D is TRBD1 (5 bases). There are 14 residues in the CDR3. Germline V gene lookup returns CDR1 MGHDK and CDR2 SYGVNS. V gave up 7 bases and J gave up 1 base, with 13 bases separating them. The CDR3 bases are TGTGCCAGCAAGAAGTCAGGGTCGAACACTGAAGCTTTCTTT. Translation: CASKKSGSNTEAFF.

The rearrangement uses TRBV29-1 and TRBJ2-2; TRBD1 agrees at 7 bases. The CDR3 extends over 16 amino acids. The V gene's germline CDR1 is SQVTM and CDR2 ANQGSEA. V shed 7 bases, J shed 0 bases, and the junction held 11 bases outside the gene matches. Written as DNA, the CDR3 is TGCAGCGCCCGGGGACGGACAGGACCGAACACCGGGGAGCTGTTTTTT. Its translation is CSARGRTGPNTGELFF.

This clone was counted only a few times. The rearrangement links TRBV19 to TRBJ1-2, with 7 bases fitting TRBD1. This CDR3 comprises 13 residues. Germline-derived CDR1 and CDR2 are LNHDA and SQIVND (reference sequence). J lost 3 bases, V lost 6 bases, and 4 bases had no gene match. The CDR3 protein is CASRTGMDYGYTF. CDR3 in DNA: TGTGCCAGTAGGACAGGGATGGACTATGGCTACACCTTC.

Here the CDR3 reads CASSQETGAPYEQYF. Here the CDR3 DNA reads TGCGCCAGCAGCCAAGAAACAGGGGCTCCCTACGAGCAGTACTTC. V usage is TRBV4-1 and J usage is TRBJ2-5; 7 bases align to TRBD1. With the DNA end fitting TRBJ2-7 better, the J assignment may be wrong. Germline assignment: CDR1 MGHRA and CDR2 YSYEKL. This CDR3 comprises 15 residues.

This chain joins TRBV4-2 and TRBJ2-2; the match to TRBD2 covers 9 bases. CDR3 length: 18 residues. The V gene end was trimmed by 2 bases and the J gene end by 3 bases; junction bases not matched to a gene: 10. Germline V gives CDR1 LGHNA, CDR2 YNFKEQ. The CDR3 reads CASSQRLAGEVYTGELFF. CDR3 coding DNA: TGTGCCAGCAGCCAAAGATTAGCGGGAGAGGTTTACACCGGGGAGCTGTTTTTT.

The V and J genes are TRBV30 and TRBJ1-5; D may be TRBD1 (6 bases). CDR3 length equals 13 residues. V lost 3 bases and J 6 bases, leaving 12 bases between the germline ends. Germline values: CDR1 GTSNPN, CDR2 SVGIG (reference sequence). The CDR3 DNA reads as TGTGCCTGGAGCGAATCACAGGGTCAGCCCCAGCATTTT. Protein product: CAWSESQGQPQHF.

The chain links TRBV27 to TRBJ2-3; maybe TRBD2 (6 bases). The CDR3 has 14 amino acids. The ends were cut back, 3 bases at V and 3 bases at J, with 10 bases in the middle. CDR1 is MNHEY and CDR2 is SMNVEV in the germline V gene (reference sequence). DNA for the CDR3: TGTGCCAGCAGTTTGGCGGGATTAACAGATACGCAGTATTTT. Translation gives CASSLAGLTDTQYF.

The chain carries TRBV18 and TRBJ1-1; the D gene is possibly TRBD1 (5 bases). This CDR3 comprises 14 residues. With 3 bases removed from V and 8 bases from J, the gap between germline ends came to 16 bases. Germline values: CDR1 KGHSH, CDR2 LQKENI. This CDR3 is CASSPQGTAEEAFF. The DNA of the CDR3 is TGTGCCAGCTCACCCCAAGGGACTGCTGAAGAAGCTTTCTTT.

The chain recombines TRBV9 with TRBJ2-4, with 9 positions matching TRBD1. The CDR3 is made up of 16 amino acids. V gave up 0 bases and J gave up 7 bases; unmatched junction bases: 8. Germline loops: CDR1 SGDLS, CDR2 YYNGEE. The CDR3 nucleotides read TGTGCCAGCAGCGTAGGCTCCGGGACAGGGTTGAACATTCAGTACTTC. Its protein product is CASSVGSGTGLNIQYF.

The chain has TRBV12-5 and TRBJ1-1; D call uncertain. This CDR3 spans 13 amino acids. Germline assignment: CDR1 LGHNT and CDR2 FRNRAP. Trimming took 1 base from V and 5 from J, leaving 8 bases between them. The CDR3 coding sequence is TGTGCTAGTGGTTTGGACTTTTCTACTGAAGCTTTCTTT. This codes for CASGLDFSTEAFF.

This clone was observed a few times. V gene TRBV9 combines with J gene TRBJ2-2; D not resolved. Germline CDR1 is SGDLS and CDR2 is YYNGEE. The CDR3 runs to 16 residues. V lost 1 base to trimming and J lost 8 bases, with 18 bases between them. Here the CDR3 reads CASSVLGSTVQGELFF. CDR3 nucleotides: TGTGCCAGCAGCGTACTAGGATCCACCGTTCAAGGGGAGCTGTTTTTT.